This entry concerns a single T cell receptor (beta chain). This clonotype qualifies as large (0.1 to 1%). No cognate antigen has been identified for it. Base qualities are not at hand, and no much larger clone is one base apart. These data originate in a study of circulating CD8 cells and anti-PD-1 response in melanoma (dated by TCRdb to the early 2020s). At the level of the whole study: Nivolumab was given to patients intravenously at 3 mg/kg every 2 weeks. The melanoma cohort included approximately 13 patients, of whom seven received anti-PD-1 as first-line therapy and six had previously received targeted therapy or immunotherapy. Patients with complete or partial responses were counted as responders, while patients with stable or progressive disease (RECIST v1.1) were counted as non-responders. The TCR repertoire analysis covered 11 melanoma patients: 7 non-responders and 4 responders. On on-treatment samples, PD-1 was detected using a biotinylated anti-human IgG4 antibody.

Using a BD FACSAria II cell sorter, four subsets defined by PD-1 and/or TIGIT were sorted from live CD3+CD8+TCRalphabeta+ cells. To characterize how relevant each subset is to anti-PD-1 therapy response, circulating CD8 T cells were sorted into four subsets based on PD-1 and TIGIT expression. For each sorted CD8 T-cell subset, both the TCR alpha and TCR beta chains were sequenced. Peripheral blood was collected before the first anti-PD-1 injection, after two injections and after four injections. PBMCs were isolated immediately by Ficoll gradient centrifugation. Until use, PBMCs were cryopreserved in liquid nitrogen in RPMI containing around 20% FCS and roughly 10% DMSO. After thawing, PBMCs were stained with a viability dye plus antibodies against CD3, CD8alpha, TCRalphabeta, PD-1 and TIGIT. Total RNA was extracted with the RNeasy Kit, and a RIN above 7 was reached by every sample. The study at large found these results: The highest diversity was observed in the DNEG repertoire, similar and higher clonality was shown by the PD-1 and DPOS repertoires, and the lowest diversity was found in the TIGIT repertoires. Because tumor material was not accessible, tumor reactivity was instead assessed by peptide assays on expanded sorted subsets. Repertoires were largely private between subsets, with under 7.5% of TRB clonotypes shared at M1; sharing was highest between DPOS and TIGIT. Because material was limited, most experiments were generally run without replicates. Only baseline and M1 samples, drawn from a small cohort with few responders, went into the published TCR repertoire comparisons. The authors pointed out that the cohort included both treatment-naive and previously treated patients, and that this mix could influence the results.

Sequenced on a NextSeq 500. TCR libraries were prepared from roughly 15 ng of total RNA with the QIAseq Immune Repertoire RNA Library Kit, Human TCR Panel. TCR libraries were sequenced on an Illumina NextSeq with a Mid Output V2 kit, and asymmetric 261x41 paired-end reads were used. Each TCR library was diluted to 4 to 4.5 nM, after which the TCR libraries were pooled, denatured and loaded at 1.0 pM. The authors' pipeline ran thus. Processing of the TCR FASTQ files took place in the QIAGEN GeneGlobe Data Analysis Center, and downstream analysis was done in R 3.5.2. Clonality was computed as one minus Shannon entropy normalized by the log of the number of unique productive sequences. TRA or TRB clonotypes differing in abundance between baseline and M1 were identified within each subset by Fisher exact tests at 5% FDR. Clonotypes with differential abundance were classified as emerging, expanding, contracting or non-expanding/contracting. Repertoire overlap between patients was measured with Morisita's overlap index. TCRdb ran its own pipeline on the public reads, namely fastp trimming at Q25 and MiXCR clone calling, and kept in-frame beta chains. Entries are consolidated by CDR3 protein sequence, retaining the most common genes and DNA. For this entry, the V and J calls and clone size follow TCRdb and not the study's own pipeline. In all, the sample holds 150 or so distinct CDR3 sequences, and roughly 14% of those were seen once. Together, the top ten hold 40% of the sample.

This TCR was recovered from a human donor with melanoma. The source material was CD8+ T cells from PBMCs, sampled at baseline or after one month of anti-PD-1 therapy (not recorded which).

The encoded CDR3 is CASSQVSGATNEKLFF. The sequenced DNA: TGCGCCAGCAGCCAAGTATCAGGGGCAACTAATGAAAAACTGTTTTTT. The V and J genes are TRBV4-1 and TRBJ1-4; the best D guess is TRBD1, with 6 bases matching. CDR1 and CDR2 are read off the germline V gene as MGHRA and YSYEKL. Counted from cysteine to phenylalanine, this CDR3 has 16 amino acids. Solely the CDR3 DNA is kept, with 48 bases framed from the first base. V is cut by 1 base and J by 0 bases, and the space between the germline ends is 9 bases.